The source of this T cell receptor beta chain is a study of blood T cell repertoires in COVID-19. Study information: PBMCs, B-cell-depleted T cells, or T cells provided the cDNA or gDNA that made up the material.

This clone was observed a single time. As processed by the authors: Estimates of nucleated cell counts were drawn from the amplification of reference gene primers. Repertoires were generated with immunoSEQ multiplex PCR, while TCRdb's copy carries only in-frame clones and drops some. That table gives V, J and clone size, and the DNA gave D and trimming. The data contain around 700,000 clones, more than 80% of them singletons. The V gene's germline CDR1 is SEHNR and CDR2 FQNEAQ (reference sequence). The CDR3 contains 14 residues. Trimming shortened V by 7 bases and J by 4 bases, and 13 bases separated the two germline ends.

The chain recombines TRBV7-9 with TRBJ2-2, with D possibly being TRBD1 (6 bases). The sample comprised peripheral blood. The receptor's source is a woman aged 18-29 years with acute or convalescent COVID-19. CDR3 in amino acids: CASIFRGGTGELFF. The CDR3 region has the DNA TGTGCCAGCATCTTCAGGGGTGGCACCGGGGAGCTGTTTTTT.